This TCR beta chain originates from a study of blood T cell repertoires in COVID-19. Overall study: Collection of acute and convalescent COVID-19 samples took place in the United States, Italy and Spain.

V shed 0 bases and J shed 1 base, with 11 bases lying between them. Germline values: CDR1 MNHEY, CDR2 SVGAGI. This CDR3 is built from 16 residues. Sequencing used immunoSEQ multiplex PCR; TCRdb keeps in-frame clones, though not all of them. Among fewer than 65,000 clones listed, 85% to 90% were seen once. V usage is TRBV6-5 and J usage is TRBJ2-3; D is possibly TRBD2 (6 bases). Source material: peripheral blood. The TCR was taken from a woman aged 60-70 years with COVID-19, enrolled during active disease. The CDR3 DNA follows: TGTGCCAGCAGTTACTCCCGACTAGTTCGCACAGATACGCAGTATTTT. Its protein product is CASSYSRLVRTDTQYF.